The next 2 T cell receptor beta chains were all read from a single sample in a study of blood T cell repertoires in COVID-19 (dated by TCRdb to the early 2020s). The receptor library was made with the immunoSEQ multiplex PCR assay. TCRdb took this table from immuneACCESS and kept in-frame rearrangements with V and J called. Such tables lack part of the clones; where checked against another copy, unresolved V genes explain under half of the gap, and the rest is unexplained. This sample has 25,000 to 35,000 clones in its table, and over 90% of those were observed once. The ten biggest clones cover 12% of the sample. Material for sequencing was peripheral blood. These receptors were obtained from a human donor in a cohort sampled during active COVID-19.

The chain uses TRBV9 and TRBJ1-2; TRBD1 matches at 10 bases. The CDR3 loop spans 15 amino acids. The germline V gene has CDR1 SGDLS and CDR2 YYNGEE. V shed 0 bases and J 4 bases; nucleotides not matched to a gene: 3. The CDR3 is CASSVEDRGFYGYTF. CDR3 in DNA: TGTGCCAGCAGCGTAGAGGACAGGGGGTTCTATGGCTACACCTTC.

Remarks on this clone: The missing conserved phenylalanine or tryptophan at the end of this CDR3 makes a read error likely. Because the CDR3's place on the DNA is in doubt, the DNA is left out and the CDR3 is given as listed by TCRdb. This chain links TRBV9 with TRBJ2-4; the D segment call TRBD2 is taken from the table without a DNA check. The CDR3 region is 12 residues in length, termini included. Germline-derived CDR1 and CDR2 are SGDLS and YYNGEE. The CDR3 reads CASSAKTGGLGL.